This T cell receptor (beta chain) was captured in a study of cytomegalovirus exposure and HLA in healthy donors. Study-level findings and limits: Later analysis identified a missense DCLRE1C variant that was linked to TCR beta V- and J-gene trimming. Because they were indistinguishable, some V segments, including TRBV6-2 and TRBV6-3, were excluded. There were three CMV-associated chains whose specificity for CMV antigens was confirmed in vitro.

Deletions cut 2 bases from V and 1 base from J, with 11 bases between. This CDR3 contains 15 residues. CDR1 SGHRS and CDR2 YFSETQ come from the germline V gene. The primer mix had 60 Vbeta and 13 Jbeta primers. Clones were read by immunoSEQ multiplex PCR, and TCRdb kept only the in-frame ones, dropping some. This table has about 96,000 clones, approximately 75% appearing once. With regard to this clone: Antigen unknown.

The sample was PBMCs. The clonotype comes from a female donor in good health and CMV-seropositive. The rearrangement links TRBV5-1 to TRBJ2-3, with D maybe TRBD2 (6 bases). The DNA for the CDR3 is TGCGCCAGCAGCTTCGGGGACTCACGCACAGATACGCAGTATTTT. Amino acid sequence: CASSFGDSRTDTQYF.